Listed here are 13 T cell receptor beta chains from one sample, sequenced in a study of cytomegalovirus exposure and HLA in healthy donors. The PCR used 60 Vbeta and 13 Jbeta primers. Using immunoSEQ multiplex PCR, the repertoire was profiled, and TCRdb retains in-frame clones only, with some absent. Here the sample spans 150,000 to 200,000 clones, about four fifths being singletons. What was sequenced was PBMCs. Every receptor here comes from a woman in her forties or fifties in good health and CMV-seronegative.

V is TRBV11-2 and J is TRBJ2-5; TRBD1 might be the D (6 bases). The DNA end favors TRBJ2-7, so the J call may be wrong. The CDR3 runs to 14 residues. In germline, CDR1 is SGHAT, CDR2 FQNNGV. The CDR3 loop is CASSLLQGSYEQYF. DNA for the CDR3: TGTGCCAGCAGCTTACTACAGGGTTCCTACGAGCAGTACTTC.

This chain connects TRBV13 to TRBJ1-4, with D perhaps TRBD1 (5 bases). Germline CDR1 and CDR2: PRHDT and FYEKMQ (reference sequence). This CDR3 comprises 17 residues. Trimming pared 1 base from V and 2 bases from J, leaving 14 bases between. The CDR3 loop reads CASSLVGDFGTNEKLFF. Here the CDR3 DNA reads TGTGCCAGCAGCTTAGTGGGGGACTTTGGTACTAATGAAAAACTGTTTTTT.

This clone has just one count. The CDR3 sequence is CASSQEGWAGAEQYF. For the CDR3, the DNA is TGTGCCAGCAGCCAAGAGGGGTGGGCAGGGGCCGAGCAGTACTTC. This sequence joins TRBV14 and TRBJ2-7; D is perhaps TRBD1 (6 bases). This CDR3 spans 15 amino acids. Germline lookup yields CDR1 SGHDN and CDR2 FVKESK. With 0 bases removed from V and 6 bases from J, the gap between germline ends came to 15 bases.

The chain has TRBV2 and TRBJ2-6; TRBD1 might be the D (6 bases). This CDR3 is built from 15 residues. Trimming removed 8 bases at V and 1 base at J, with 12 bases between. Germline lookup yields CDR1 SNHLY and CDR2 FYNNEI. The CDR3 nucleotides read TGTGCCAGCTCCCGGGACATTTCTGGGGCCAACGTCCTGACTTTC. This codes for CASSRDISGANVLTF.

The rearrangement joins TRBV7-2 to TRBJ1-2, with 8 bases that match TRBD1. The CDR3 runs to 16 residues. Per the germline V gene, CDR1 is SGHTA and CDR2 is FQGNSA. Losses at the gene ends were 6 bases for V and 6 bases for J; bases not matched to a gene: 15. DNA for the CDR3: TGTGCCAGCAGGACCAATAGACAGGGGCCTGGGAATGGCTACACCTTC. This codes for CASRTNRQGPGNGYTF.

The CDR3 region is CASSQNNYGYTF. The CDR3, as DNA: TGTGCCAGCAGCCAGAATAACTATGGCTACACCTTC. The V call is TRBV5-6, the J call TRBJ1-2; D gene ambiguous. Trimming stripped 4 bases from V and 1 base from J, with 5 bases between. CDR1 and CDR2 (germline): SGHDT, YYEEEE. The CDR3 spans 12 residues.

The CDR3 protein is CASSLGVAGGPYEQYF. The CDR3 coding sequence is TGTGCCAGCAGCTTAGGTGTTGCGGGAGGCCCCTACGAGCAGTACTTC. The chain carries TRBV5-6 and TRBJ2-7, with 8 bases that match TRBD2. Germline CDR1 SGHDT, CDR2 YYEEEE. The CDR3 loop spans 16 amino acids. V was pared by 2 bases and J by 2 bases, with 9 bases of the junction left unmatched.

The chain uses TRBV27 and TRBJ2-5; 9 nucleotides match TRBD1. CDR3 size: 15 residues. Germline V CDR1 and CDR2: MNHEY, SMNVEV (reference sequence). Unmatched junction bases numbered 13, after V lost 10 bases and J lost 4 bases. Written as DNA, the CDR3 is TGTGCCACATGTTACCGGGACAGGGTCGGAGAGACCCAGTACTTC. This sequence encodes CATCYRDRVGETQYF.

This clone has only one observation. The chain has TRBV30 and TRBJ2-7, with a tentative D call TRBD1 (5 bases). Germline V gives CDR1 GTSNPN, CDR2 SVGIG (reference sequence). This CDR3 is built from 13 residues. V lost 0 bases and J 3 bases, leaving 9 bases between the germline ends. The CDR3 loop reads CAWSVLTGYEQYF. Written as DNA, the CDR3 is TGTGCCTGGAGTGTACTCACAGGCTACGAGCAGTACTTC.

The chain links TRBV5-6 to TRBJ2-7; 9 bases match TRBD1. Looked up from germline, CDR1 is SGHDT and CDR2 is YYEEEE. The CDR3 length is 14 residues. V shed 0 bases, J shed 7 bases, and the junction held 5 bases outside the gene matches. CDR3 residues: CASSLGGQGLEQYF. As DNA, the CDR3 is TGTGCCAGCAGCTTGGGTGGACAGGGGCTAGAGCAGTACTTC.

The chain uses TRBV5-4 and TRBJ2-2; unclear D gene. Looked up from germline, CDR1 is SGHNT and CDR2 is YYREEE (reference sequence). V shed 2 bases and J shed 4 bases, with 12 bases lying between them. The CDR3 extends over 15 amino acids. CDR3 DNA: TGTGCCAGCAGCTTAGGCCTAGACGGCACCGGGGAGCTGTTTTTT. Translated, it gives CASSLGLDGTGELFF. Combining the CDR3 with reference TRBV5-4 and TRBJ2-2 gives the whole variable domain ETGVTQSPTHLIKTRGQQVTLRCSSQSGHNTVSWYQQALGQGPQFIFQYYREEENGRGNFPPRFSGLQFPNYSSELNVNALELDDSALYLCASSLGLDGTGELFFGEGSRLTVL.

This rearrangement joins TRBV7-9 to TRBJ2-5; 8 bases are a match to TRBD2. Unmatched junction bases numbered 10, after V lost 5 bases and J lost 2 bases. The CDR3 extends over 16 amino acids. CDR1 is SEHNR, CDR2 FQNEAQ, per germline (reference sequence). The CDR3 DNA reads as TGTGCCAGCAGCCCCGAGCGGGGGACACGACAAGAGACCCAGTACTTC. The encoded protein is CASSPERGTRQETQYF.

Regarding this clone: Compared with germline, one end of the junction differs, possibly owing to a read error. This CDR3 is also generated by other DNA sequences in the sample. This chain uses TRBV2 with TRBJ1-5; 7 bases align to TRBD1. Germline CDR1 and CDR2: SNHLY and FYNNEI. The CDR3 covers 15 residues. CDR3 bases: TGTGCCAGCAGCGAAGATTCGGCAGGGGGTCAGCCCCAGCATTTT. Protein sequence: CASSEDSAGGQPQHF.